The clone carrying this T cell receptor (beta chain) was recorded many times. These data are taken from a study of spatial heterogeneity in lung cancer. Time point meaning: sample taken at primary tumor resection. Germline V gives CDR1 SNHLY, CDR2 FYNNEI. The V gene end was trimmed by 11 bases and the J gene end by 1 base; junction bases not matched to a gene: 3. The CDR3 has 13 amino acids. TCRdb passed the 5' RACE reads through MiXCR, listing each CDR3 protein once. This table holds 35,000 to 45,000 distinct CDR3 sequences, 5.2% found once. The V gene is TRBV2, the J gene TRBJ2-2; 8 bases map to TRBD1. This sequence was found in a female donor with early-stage non-small cell lung cancer. The specimen comprised PBMCs, sampled at surgery. CDR3 DNA sequence: TGTGCCTCGGGACAGGTGAACACCGGGGAGCTGTTTTTT. As protein: CASGQVNTGELFF. Drawing the rest from reference TRBV2 and TRBJ2-2, the complete variable domain is EPEVTQTPSHQVTQMGQEVILRCVPISNHLYFYWYRQILGQKVEFLVSFYNNEISEKSEIFDDQFSVERPDGSNFTLKIRSTKLEDSAMYFCASGQVNTGELFFGEGSRLTVL.